A single sample is the source of the 2 T cell receptor beta chains below, sequenced in a study of CD4 T cell repertoires in COVID-19. TCRdb's table, derived via immunoSEQ multiplex PCR, lists solely in-frame clones and lacks some. Of more than 65,000 clones listed, about four fifths are singletons. Sequences were derived from CD4+ T cells from peripheral blood, sampled after recovery from COVID-19. The receptors shown here come from a human donor who had COVID-19.

V and J are TRBV19 and TRBJ1-2; D is unclear. The length of the CDR3 is 14 residues. V gave up 2 bases and J gave up 1 base, with 8 bases separating them. Looked up from germline, CDR1 is LNHDA and CDR2 is SQIVND (reference sequence). CDR3: CASSITQINYGYTF. CDR3 nucleotides: TGTGCCAGTAGTATAACACAGATTAACTATGGCTACACCTTC. The complete variable domain, with remaining parts taken from reference TRBV19 and TRBJ1-2, reads DGGITQSPKYLFRKEGQNVTLSCEQNLNHDAMYWYRQDPGQGLRLIYYSQIVNDFQKGDIAEGYSVSREKKESFPLTVTSAQKNPTAFYLCASSITQINYGYTFGSGTRLTVV.

This sequence joins TRBV29-1 and TRBJ2-5; 10 nucleotides match TRBD1. Trimming cost V 8 bases and J 5 bases; bases outside gene matches: 8. The CDR3 is 13 residues long. Germline-derived CDR1 and CDR2 are SQVTM and ANQGSEA. In DNA, the CDR3 is TGCAGCACCGGGACAGGGGTCGGCGAGACCCAGTACTTC. Translated, it gives CSTGTGVGETQYF.